Listed below are T cell receptor beta chains from one sample, sequenced in a study of T cell responses to AZD1222 COVID-19 vaccine. Produced via immunoSEQ multiplex PCR; TCRdb's table is partial and in-frame only. Of over 150,000 clones in the sample, 88% were seen once. This specimen consisted of peripheral blood, obtained 28 days after the second AZD1222 dose. The receptors stem from an adult who received the AZD1222 COVID-19 vaccine. The CDR3 runs from the conserved cysteine through the conserved F or W. Fields, in order: clone size, V gene, D gene, J gene, CDR3 DNA, CDR3 protein. D genes are given only for firm matches. Only part of the rows carry a size: once, few, many, or a class if the clone is expanded.

>NA|TRBV12-3/TRBV12-4|NA|TRBJ2-1
TGTGCCAGCACCCCCGGGACCACCAATGAGCAGTTCTTC
CASTPGTTNEQFF
>NA|TRBV30|NA|TRBJ1-1
TGTGCCTGGAGTTGGGGGGGTGGGACTGAAGCTTTCTTT
CAWSWGGGTEAFF
>NA|TRBV3-1/TRBV3-2|NA|TRBJ1-5
TGTGCCAGCAGCCAAGGACAGCCAAACCTGAATCAGCCCCAGCATTTT
CASSQGQPNLNQPQHF
>few|TRBV4-1|NA|TRBJ2-3
TGCGCCAGCAGCCAATTCCCCGGGACTCCCGGCACCCAAGATACGCAGTATTTT
CASSQFPGTPGTQDTQYF
>few|TRBV7-9|TRBD1|TRBJ2-5
TGTGCCAGCACCCCGACAGGGGGGGAGACCCAGTACTTC
CASTPTGGETQYF
>NA|TRBV11-2|NA|TRBJ2-3
TGTGCCAGCAGCTTGGGAGATACGCAGTATTTT
CASSLGDTQYF
>NA|TRBV5-1|NA|TRBJ1-6
TGCGCCAGCAGCTTGGCGGGGGGCGAGTCACCCCTCCACTTT
CASSLAGGESPLHF
>NA|TRBV6-1|TRBD1|TRBJ1-1
TGTGCCAGCAGTGAACTTGCCGGACAGGGGAGGACTGAAGCTTTCTTT
CASSELAGQGRTEAFF
>NA|TRBV5-1|NA|TRBJ1-1
TGCGCCAGCAGAGCCCGGTTGGACACTGAAGCTTTCTTT
CASRARLDTEAFF
>NA|TRBV11-2|NA|TRBJ2-2
TGTGCCAGCAGCCGCACCTCCGGAGTGACCGGGGAGCTGTTTTTT
CASSRTSGVTGELFF
>few|TRBV2|NA|TRBJ2-7
TGTGCCAGCAGTGAAGTAGTGGGAGGCGAGCAGTACTTC
CASSEVVGGEQYF
>NA|TRBV29-1|TRBD1|TRBJ2-7
TGCAGCGTTGATCGCGGACAGGGGGGTTACGAGCAGTACTTC
CSVDRGQGGYEQYF
>NA|TRBV2|NA|TRBJ1-4
TGTGCCAGCAGTGAAGTGGGGTATAATGAAAAACTGTTTTTT
CASSEVGYNEKLFF
>many|TRBV9|NA|TRBJ2-3
TGTGCCAGCAGCCCTTCGACAGGCACAGATACGCAGTATTTT
CASSPSTGTDTQYF
>few|TRBV29-1|TRBD1|TRBJ1-2
TGCAGCGTTACGACAGGGGGGGACTATGGCTACACCTTC
CSVTTGGDYGYTF
>NA|TRBV18|TRBD1|TRBJ1-4
TGTGCCAGCTCAGAGAACAGGGGGCTGGATGAAAAACTGTTTTTT
CASSENRGLDEKLFF
>NA|TRBV7-6|TRBD1|TRBJ2-3
TGTGCCAGCAGCCCTGGACAGGGCTCTAGCACAGATACGCAGTATTTT
CASSPGQGSSTDTQYF
>NA|TRBV5-1|TRBD1|TRBJ1-2
TGCGCCAGCAGCGGTGACAGGGGGTTGAACTATGGCTACACCTTC
CASSGDRGLNYGYTF